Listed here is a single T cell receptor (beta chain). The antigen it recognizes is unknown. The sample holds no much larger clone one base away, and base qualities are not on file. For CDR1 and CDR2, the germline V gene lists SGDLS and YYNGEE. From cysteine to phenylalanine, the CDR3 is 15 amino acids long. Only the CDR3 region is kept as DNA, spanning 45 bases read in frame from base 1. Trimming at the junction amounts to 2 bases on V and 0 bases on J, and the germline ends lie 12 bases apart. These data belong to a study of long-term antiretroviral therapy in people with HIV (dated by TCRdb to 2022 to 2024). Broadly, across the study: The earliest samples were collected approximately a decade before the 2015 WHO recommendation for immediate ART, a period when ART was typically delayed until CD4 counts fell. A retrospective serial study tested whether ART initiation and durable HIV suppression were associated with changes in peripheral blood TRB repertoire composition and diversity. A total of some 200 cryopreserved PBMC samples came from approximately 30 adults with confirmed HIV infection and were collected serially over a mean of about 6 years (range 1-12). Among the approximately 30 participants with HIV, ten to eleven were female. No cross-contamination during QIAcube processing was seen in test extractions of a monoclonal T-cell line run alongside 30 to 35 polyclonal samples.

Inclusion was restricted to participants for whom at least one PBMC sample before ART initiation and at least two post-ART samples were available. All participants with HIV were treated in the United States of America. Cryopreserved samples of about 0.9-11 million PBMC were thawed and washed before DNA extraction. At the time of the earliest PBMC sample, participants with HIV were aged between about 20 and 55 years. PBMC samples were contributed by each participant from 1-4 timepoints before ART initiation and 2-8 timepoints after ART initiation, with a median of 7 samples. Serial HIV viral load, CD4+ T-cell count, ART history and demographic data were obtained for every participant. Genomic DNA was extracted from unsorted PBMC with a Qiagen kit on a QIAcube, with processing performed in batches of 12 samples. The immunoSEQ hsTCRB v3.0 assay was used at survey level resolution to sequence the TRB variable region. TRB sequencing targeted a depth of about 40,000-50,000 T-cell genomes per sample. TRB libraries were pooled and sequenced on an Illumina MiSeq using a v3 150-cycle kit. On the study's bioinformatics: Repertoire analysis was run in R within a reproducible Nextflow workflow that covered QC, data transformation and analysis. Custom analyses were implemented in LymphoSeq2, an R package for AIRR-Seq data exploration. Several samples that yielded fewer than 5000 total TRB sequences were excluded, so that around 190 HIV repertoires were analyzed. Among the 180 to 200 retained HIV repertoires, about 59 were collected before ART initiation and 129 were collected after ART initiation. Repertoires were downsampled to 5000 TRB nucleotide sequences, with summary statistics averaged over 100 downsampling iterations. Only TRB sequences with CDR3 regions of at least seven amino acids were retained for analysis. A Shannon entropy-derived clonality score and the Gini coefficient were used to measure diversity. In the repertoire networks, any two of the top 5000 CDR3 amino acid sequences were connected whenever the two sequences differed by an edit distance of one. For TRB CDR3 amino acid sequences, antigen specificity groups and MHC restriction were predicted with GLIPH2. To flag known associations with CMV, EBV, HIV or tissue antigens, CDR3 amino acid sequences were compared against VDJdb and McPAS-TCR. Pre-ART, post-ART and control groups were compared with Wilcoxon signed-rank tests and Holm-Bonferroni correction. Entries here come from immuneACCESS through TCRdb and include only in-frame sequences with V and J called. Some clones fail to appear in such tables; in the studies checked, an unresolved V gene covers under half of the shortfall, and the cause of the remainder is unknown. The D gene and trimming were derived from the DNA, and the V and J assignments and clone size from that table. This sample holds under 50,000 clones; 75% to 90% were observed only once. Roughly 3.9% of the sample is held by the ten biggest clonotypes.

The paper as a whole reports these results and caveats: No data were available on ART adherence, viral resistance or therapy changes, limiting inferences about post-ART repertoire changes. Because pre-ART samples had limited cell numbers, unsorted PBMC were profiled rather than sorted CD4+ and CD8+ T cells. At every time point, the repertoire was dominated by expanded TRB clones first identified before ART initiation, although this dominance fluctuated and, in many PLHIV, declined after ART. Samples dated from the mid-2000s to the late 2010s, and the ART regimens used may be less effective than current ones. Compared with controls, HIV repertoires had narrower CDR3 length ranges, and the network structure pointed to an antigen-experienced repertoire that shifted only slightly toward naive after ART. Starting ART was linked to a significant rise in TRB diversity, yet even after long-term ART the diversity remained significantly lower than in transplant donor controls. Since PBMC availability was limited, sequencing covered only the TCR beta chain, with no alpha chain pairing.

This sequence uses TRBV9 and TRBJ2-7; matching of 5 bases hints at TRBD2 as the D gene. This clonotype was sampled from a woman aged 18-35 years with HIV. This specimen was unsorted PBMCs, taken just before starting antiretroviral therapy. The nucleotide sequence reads TGTGCCAGCAGCGTGTCGTGGACTTCCTCCTACGAGCAGTACTTC. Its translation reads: CASSVSWTSSYEQYF.